These 20 T cell receptor beta chains came from one sample sequenced in a study of T cell responses to AZD1222 COVID-19 vaccine. The protocol was immunoSEQ multiplex PCR, while the TCRdb copy is restricted to in-frame clones and leaves out a portion. This repertoire shows around 120,000 clones, 70% to 85% found once; its top ten account for about 25%. The starting material was peripheral blood, obtained 28 days after the second AZD1222 dose. Every receptor here comes from an adult who received the AZD1222 COVID-19 vaccine.

J is TRBJ1-1 and V is TRBV7-8; 7 bases map to TRBD1. This CDR3 comprises 13 residues. J was trimmed by 4 bases and V by 4 bases; bases with no gene match: 3. The V gene's germline CDR1 is SGHVS and CDR2 FQNEAQ. CDR3 nucleotide sequence: TGTGCCAGCAGCTCAGGGACAGTCACTGAAGCTTTCTTT. It codes for CASSSGTVTEAFF.

This chain joins TRBV6-6 and TRBJ1-1; D call uncertain. V was shortened by 5 bases and J by 9 bases, with 7 bases between the two germline ends. CDR3 length: 10 residues. The germline V gene encodes CDR1 MNHNY and CDR2 SVGAGI (reference sequence). CDR3 in DNA: TGTGCCAGCAGTCGCAACCAAGCTTTCTTT. Translating gives CASSRNQAFF.

The V and J genes are TRBV7-3 and TRBJ2-5; D possibly corresponds to TRBD1 (6 bases). This CDR3 has 13 residues. Trimming took 5 bases from V and 7 from J, leaving 14 bases between them. Germline CDR1 and CDR2: SGHTA and FQGTGA. CDR3 nucleotides: TGTGCCAGCAGCCCACCAGGGGCGGTGACCCAGTACTTC. Encoded protein: CASSPPGAVTQYF.

The chain recombines TRBV29-1 with TRBJ2-6, with D possibly being TRBD2 (6 bases). Germline values: CDR1 SQVTM, CDR2 ANQGSEA. Trimming left V 4 bases short and J 1 base short, with 17 bases between. The CDR3 spans 17 residues. The CDR3: CSVGGGQQGSGANVLTF. CDR3 DNA sequence: TGCAGCGTTGGAGGAGGGCAGCAAGGGTCTGGGGCCAACGTCCTGACTTTC.

There are many counts of this clone. This chain uses TRBV24-1 with TRBJ2-3; 9 bases are shared with TRBD1. The CDR3 runs 19 residues. Per germline, CDR1 KGHDR and CDR2 SFDVKD. V lost 5 bases, J lost 4 bases, and 18 bases stayed unmatched. The CDR3 sequence is CATSGEFDWGQGFPDTQYF. The CDR3 DNA reads TGTGCCACCAGTGGTGAGTTTGACTGGGGACAGGGATTCCCAGATACGCAGTATTTT.

CDR3 bases: TGTGCCAGCACCCCGGGAGGGCGAGGGGGCTACACCTTC. It is translated as CASTPGGRGGYTF. This chain uses TRBV28 with TRBJ1-2; no reliable D call. The V end lost 7 bases, the J end lost 8 bases, and 17 bases lay between the germline ends. This CDR3 comprises 13 residues. CDR1 is MDHEN and CDR2 is SYDVKM in the germline V gene.

This clone has more than one count but fewer than ten. The genes are TRBV27 and TRBJ1-1; 8 nucleotides line up with TRBD1. The CDR3 has 14 residues. Germline V gene data show CDR1 as MNHEY and CDR2 as SMNVEV (reference sequence). The V segment lost 2 bases and the J segment 4 bases; nucleotides outside the gene matches: 3. CDR3 coding DNA: TGTGCCAGCAGTTTAAGACAGGGGTCCACTGAAGCTTTCTTT. Its protein is CASSLRQGSTEAFF.

The J gene is TRBJ2-3, the V gene TRBV7-8; TRBD1 or TRBD2 may be the D gene (5 bases each). CDR3 length equals 12 residues. Trimming shortened V by 4 bases and J by 6 bases, and 8 bases separated the two germline ends. Germline loops: CDR1 SGHVS, CDR2 FQNEAQ. The CDR3 nucleotides are TGTGCCAGCAGCTCTTGGGGGGATACGCAGTATTTT. Translating gives CASSSWGDTQYF.

The chain carries TRBV10-3 and TRBJ1-5, with a possible D match to TRBD1 (6 bases). Trimming took off 10 bases at V and 1 base at J, with 17 bases between the two ends. Germline V gene sequence: CDR1 ENHRY, CDR2 SYGVKD. The CDR3 contains 15 residues. The CDR3: CATKGGGSSNQPQHF. The CDR3 DNA is TGTGCCACCAAGGGGGGGGGTTCCAGCAATCAGCCCCAGCATTTT.

This chain connects TRBV28 to TRBJ1-2; 12 bases are a match to TRBD1. The CDR3 contains 14 residues. Looked up from germline, CDR1 is MDHEN and CDR2 is SYDVKM. V lost 5 bases, J lost 6 bases, and 4 bases stayed unmatched. The CDR3: CASSQGTGGHGYTF. CDR3 nucleotide sequence: TGTGCCAGCAGTCAAGGGACAGGGGGCCATGGCTACACCTTC.

The V gene is TRBV19, the J gene TRBJ2-7, with D possibly TRBD1 on 6 matching bases. Germline loops: CDR1 LNHDA, CDR2 SQIVND (reference sequence). The CDR3 loop spans 15 amino acids. V was clipped by 4 bases and J by 0 bases, with 13 bases between them. In DNA, the CDR3 is TGTGCCAGTAGTAAGTACCGGGACAACTCCTACGAGCAGTACTTC. Translating gives CASSKYRDNSYEQYF.

The chain employs TRBV7-9 and TRBJ2-1; TRBD2 matches 8 bases. The junction had 7 bases not matched to a gene; V was cut back by 4 bases and J by 5 bases. CDR3 length: 15 amino acids. The germline CDR1 and CDR2 sequences are SEHNR and FQNEAQ (reference sequence). As DNA, the CDR3 is TGTGCCAGCAGCTATAGCGGGGCCCGGGACAATGAGCAGTTCTTC. Encoded protein: CASSYSGARDNEQFF.

The chain carries TRBV15 and TRBJ1-2; D possibly corresponds to TRBD1 (5 bases). The CDR3 sequence is 15 residues long. Looked up from germline, CDR1 is LNHNV and CDR2 is YYDKDF (reference sequence). The V end lost 0 bases, the J end lost 8 bases, and 16 bases lay between the germline ends. The CDR3 nucleotides are TGTGCCACCAGCAGAGATAGGTTAACAGGTCGCGGCTACACCTTC. It codes for CATSRDRLTGRGYTF.

The chain combines TRBV10-3 with TRBJ1-5; no firm D call. The ends were cut back, 1 base at V and 2 bases at J, with 12 bases in the middle. CDR1 ENHRY and CDR2 SYGVKD come from the germline V gene. The CDR3 loop spans 16 amino acids. CDR3 amino acids: CAISELSWQGNQPQHF. CDR3 bases: TGTGCCATCAGTGAGTTGAGTTGGCAGGGCAATCAGCCCCAGCATTTT.

The chain employs TRBV6-6 and TRBJ1-5; D remains ambiguous. V was trimmed by 6 bases and J by 6 bases, leaving 9 bases between them. CDR1 is MNHNY and CDR2 is SVGAGI in the germline V gene (reference sequence). This CDR3 spans 12 amino acids. CDR3 in amino acids: CASSTVGQPQHF. The CDR3 DNA follows: TGTGCCAGCAGCACGGTGGGTCAGCCCCAGCATTTT.

This chain joins TRBV5-1 and TRBJ1-1, with 7 bases fitting TRBD1. The CDR3 totals 15 residues. CDR1 is SGHRS, CDR2 YFSETQ, per germline. The junction had 9 bases not matched to a gene; V was cut back by 6 bases and J by 1 base. This CDR3 is CASKGASQPNTEAFF. CDR3 nucleotides: TGCGCCAGCAAGGGGGCCAGTCAACCGAACACTGAAGCTTTCTTT.

This chain links TRBV11-1 with TRBJ1-2, with TRBD1 matching over 7 bases. The germline V gene has CDR1 SGHAT and CDR2 FQDESV (reference sequence). The CDR3 is 14 amino acids. The V segment lost 2 bases and the J segment 4 bases; nucleotides outside the gene matches: 4. The CDR3 loop reads CASSLLPGGYGYTF. The CDR3, as DNA: TGTGCCAGCAGCTTACTGCCAGGGGGCTATGGCTACACCTTC.

The chain combines TRBV7-2 with TRBJ1-6; no reliable D call. Germline loops: CDR1 SGHTA, CDR2 FQGNSA. V gave up 3 bases and J gave up 0 bases, with 6 bases separating them. This CDR3 spans 15 amino acids. The CDR3 protein is CASSFVSSYNSPLHF. The DNA of the CDR3 is TGTGCCAGCAGCTTTGTCAGCTCCTATAATTCACCCCTCCACTTT.

CDR3 coding DNA: TGTGCCAGCAGCGTAGATCTGTACCAAGAGACCCAGTACTTC. Its protein is CASSVDLYQETQYF. The chain links TRBV9 to TRBJ2-5; D call uncertain. This CDR3 comprises 14 residues. Germline CDR1 reads SGDLS; CDR2 reads YYNGEE. V lost 0 bases to trimming and J lost 0 bases, with 6 bases between them. Full variable domain (missing parts from reference TRBV9 and TRBJ2-5): DSGVTQTPKHLITATGQRVTLRCSPRSGDLSVYWYQQSLDQGLQFLIQYYNGEERAKGNILERFSAQQFPDLHSELNLSSLELGDSALYFCASSVDLYQETQYFGPGTRLLVL.

The rearrangement uses TRBV5-1 and TRBJ1-5; D is perhaps TRBD1 (5 bases). Germline V gene lookup returns CDR1 SGHRS and CDR2 YFSETQ. Between the trimmed V and J ends, which lost 2 bases and 5 bases, there was a span of 8 bases. This CDR3 contains 13 residues. The CDR3 region is CASSFGAYQPQHF. DNA for the CDR3: TGCGCCAGCAGCTTCGGGGCCTATCAGCCCCAGCATTTT.